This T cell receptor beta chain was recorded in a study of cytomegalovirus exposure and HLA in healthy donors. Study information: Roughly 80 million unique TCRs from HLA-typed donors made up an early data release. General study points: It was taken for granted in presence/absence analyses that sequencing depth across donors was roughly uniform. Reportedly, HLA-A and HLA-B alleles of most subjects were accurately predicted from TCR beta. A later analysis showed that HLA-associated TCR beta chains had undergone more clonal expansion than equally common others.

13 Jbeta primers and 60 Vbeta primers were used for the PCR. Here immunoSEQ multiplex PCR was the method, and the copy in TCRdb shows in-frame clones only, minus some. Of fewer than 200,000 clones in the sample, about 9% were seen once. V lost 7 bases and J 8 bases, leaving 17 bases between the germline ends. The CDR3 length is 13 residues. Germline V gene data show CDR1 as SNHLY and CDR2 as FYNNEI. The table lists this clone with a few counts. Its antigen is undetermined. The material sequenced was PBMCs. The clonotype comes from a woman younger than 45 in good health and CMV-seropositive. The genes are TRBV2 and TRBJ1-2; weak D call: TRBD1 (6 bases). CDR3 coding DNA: TGTGCCAGCACCCCAAACAGGGACGGAGGCTACACCTTC. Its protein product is CASTPNRDGGYTF.